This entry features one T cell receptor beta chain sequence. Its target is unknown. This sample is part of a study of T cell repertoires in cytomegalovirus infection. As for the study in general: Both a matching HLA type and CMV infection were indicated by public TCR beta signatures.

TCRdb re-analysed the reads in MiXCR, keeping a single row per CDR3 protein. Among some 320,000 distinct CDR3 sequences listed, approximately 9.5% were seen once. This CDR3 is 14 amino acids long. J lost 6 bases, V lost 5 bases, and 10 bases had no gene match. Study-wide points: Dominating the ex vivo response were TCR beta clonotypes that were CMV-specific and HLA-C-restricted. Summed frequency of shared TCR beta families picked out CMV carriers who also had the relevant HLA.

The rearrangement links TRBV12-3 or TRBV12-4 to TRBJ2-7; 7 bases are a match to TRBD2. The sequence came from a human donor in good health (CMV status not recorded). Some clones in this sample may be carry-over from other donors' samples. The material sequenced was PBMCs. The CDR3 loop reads CASSQALATSEQYF. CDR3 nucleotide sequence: TGTGCCAGCAGTCAGGCACTAGCGACCAGCGAGCAGTACTTC.